The 22 T cell receptor beta chains listed next were all sequenced from one sample in a study of shared clonotypes between healthy human individuals. The repertoire was sequenced with immunoSEQ multiplex PCR; TCRdb's copy has only in-frame clones and lacks some. Of 2.5 million or so clones in the sample, more than 80% were seen once. What was sequenced was naive CD4+ T cells sorted from blood. Noted subset: CD45RA+ positively selected. The receptors stem from a man between 18 and 35 years old in good health.

This chain uses TRBV5-6 with TRBJ1-2; possibly TRBD1 for D (6 bases). This CDR3 contains 15 residues. The V gene's germline CDR1 is SGHDT and CDR2 YYEEEE. V was pared by 0 bases and J by 1 base, with 10 bases between. CDR3 loop: CASSLGARGNYGYTF. The CDR3, as DNA: TGTGCCAGCAGCTTGGGAGCCAGGGGTAACTATGGCTACACCTTC.

The chain carries TRBV30 and TRBJ1-2; 9 bases are shared with TRBD1. This CDR3 is built from 16 residues. The germline CDR1 and CDR2 sequences are GTSNPN and SVGIG (reference sequence). V shed 0 bases and J 2 bases; nucleotides not matched to a gene: 7. CDR3 DNA sequence: TGTGCCTGGAGTGTACAAGTGACAGGGGGAAACTATGGCTACACCTTC. Amino acids: CAWSVQVTGGNYGYTF.

The genes are TRBV5-1 and TRBJ2-7; weak D call: TRBD1 (5 bases). Germline V gene sequence: CDR1 SGHRS, CDR2 YFSETQ. This CDR3 comprises 15 residues. V lost 6 bases to trimming and J lost 3 bases, with 19 bases between them. Here the CDR3 DNA reads TGCGCCAGCACCGACCTTAGGGGTGTGGACTACGAGCAGTACTTC. It codes for CASTDLRGVDYEQYF.

The rearrangement links TRBV4-3 to TRBJ1-5; possible D gene TRBD1, 6 bases. Per germline, CDR1 LGHNA and CDR2 YSLEER. Trimming cost V 4 bases and J 4 bases, with 8 bases left between them. This CDR3 region has 13 residues. CDR3 DNA: TGCGCCAGCAGCCCCGGACAGAATCAGCCCCAGCATTTT. Its protein is CASSPGQNQPQHF.

The chain combines TRBV5-1 with TRBJ2-5; D call uncertain. CDR1 SGHRS and CDR2 YFSETQ come from the germline V gene. This CDR3 spans 13 amino acids. The V end lost 0 bases, the J end lost 5 bases, and 8 bases lay between the germline ends. As DNA, the CDR3 is TGCGCCAGCAGCTTGGAAGAGAAGGAGACCCAGTACTTC. It codes for CASSLEEKETQYF.

V gene TRBV9 combines with J gene TRBJ1-2, with D perhaps TRBD1 (5 bases). The CDR3 is made up of 14 amino acids. V was cut by 1 base and J by 5 bases, with 12 bases left in between. Germline V lookup: CDR1 SGDLS, CDR2 YYNGEE. CDR3 in DNA: TGTGCCAGCAGCGTATCCGACAGCTCTTATGGCTACACCTTC. It is translated as CASSVSDSSYGYTF.

CDR3 nucleotides: TGTGCCAGTCAGGATGGTAATTCACCCCTCCACTTT. This codes for CASQDGNSPLHF. The chain links TRBV6-6 to TRBJ1-6; D remains unclear. CDR1 and CDR2 from the germline V gene are MNHNY and SVGAGI (reference sequence). The CDR3 runs 12 residues. V lost 9 bases to trimming and J lost 6 bases, with 9 bases between them.

The chain uses TRBV28 and TRBJ1-6, with D maybe TRBD1 (5 bases). The germline V and J ends were trimmed by 5 bases and 7 bases, with 12 bases remaining between them. Germline lookup yields CDR1 MDHEN and CDR2 SYDVKM. This CDR3 has 14 residues. In nucleotides, the CDR3 is TGTGCCAGCAGTCTCGGGACGGAGAATTCACCCCTCCACTTT. Translating gives CASSLGTENSPLHF.

V gene TRBV18 combines with J gene TRBJ1-2, with D possibly TRBD1 on 6 matching bases. V was pared by 2 bases and J by 8 bases, with 12 bases between. The CDR3 totals 13 residues. Per germline, CDR1 KGHSH and CDR2 LQKENI. CDR3 coding DNA: TGTGCCAGCTCACCAAGTCAGGGGCAAGGCTACACCTTC. Translating it yields CASSPSQGQGYTF.

The rearrangement links TRBV30 to TRBJ1-1; 7 nucleotides align to TRBD1. V was pared by 7 bases and J by 5 bases, with 4 bases of the junction left unmatched. Germline assignment: CDR1 GTSNPN and CDR2 SVGIG (reference sequence). The CDR3 sequence is 11 residues long. As DNA, the CDR3 is TGTGCCTTACAGGGGAGGACTGAAGCTTTCTTT. Its protein is CALQGRTEAFF.

This rearrangement joins TRBV2 to TRBJ1-5, with 7 bases fitting TRBD1. With 6 bases clipped from V and 1 base from J, the junction kept 9 bases outside the gene matches. The germline CDR1 and CDR2 sequences are SNHLY and FYNNEI. There are 16 residues in the CDR3. CDR3 nucleotides: TGTGCCAGCAGCCCGGACAGGAGCCGAAGCAATCAGCCCCAGCATTTT. Translated: CASSPDRSRSNQPQHF.

In the case of this clone: At the DNA level, this CDR3 is encoded by other sequences in the same sample as well. The V and J genes are TRBV7-9 and TRBJ2-7, with D possibly TRBD1 on 6 matching bases. CDR1 SEHNR and CDR2 FQNEAQ come from the germline V gene (reference sequence). Trimming left V 1 base short and J 1 base short, with 11 bases between. This CDR3 is 15 amino acids long. The CDR3 bases are TGTGCCAGCAGCTTAGGAGGCACAGGGTCCTACGAGCAGTACTTC. The encoded protein is CASSLGGTGSYEQYF. Full variable domain (remainder filled in from reference TRBV7-9 and TRBJ2-7): DTGVSQNPRHKITKRGQNVTFRCDPISEHNRLYWYRQTLGQGPEFLTYFQNEAQLEKSRLLSDRFSAERPKGSFSTLEIQRTEQGDSAMYLCASSLGGTGSYEQYFGPGTRLTVT.

In nucleotides, the CDR3 is TGTGCCAGCAAGACAGGGGGTGAAAAACTGTTTTTT. Translating gives CASKTGGEKLFF. The rearrangement links TRBV6-6 to TRBJ1-4, with 9 bases that match TRBD1. CDR1 and CDR2 from the germline V gene are MNHNY and SVGAGI (reference sequence). J was trimmed by 7 bases and V by 7 bases; bases with no gene match: 1. There are 12 residues in the CDR3.

The chain links TRBV7-6 to TRBJ2-1; D not certain. Trimming took 4 bases from V and 5 from J, leaving 18 bases between them. CDR1 and CDR2 from the germline V gene are SGHVS and FNYEAQ. CDR3 size: 16 residues. CDR3 amino acids: CASSWTPQALHNEQFF. CDR3 sequence (DNA): TGTGCCAGCAGCTGGACGCCCCAGGCGTTACACAATGAGCAGTTCTTC.

The rearrangement uses TRBV30 and TRBJ1-1; D unclear. The length of the CDR3 is 15 residues. Trimming pared 0 bases from V and 2 bases from J, leaving 13 bases between. Germline values: CDR1 GTSNPN, CDR2 SVGIG (reference sequence). Here the CDR3 reads CAWSVAGSKNTEAFF. The CDR3 region has the DNA TGTGCCTGGAGTGTGGCAGGCTCTAAAAACACTGAAGCTTTCTTT.

This chain joins TRBV7-9 and TRBJ2-7; 8 bases map to TRBD1. The CDR3 covers 16 residues. Germline V gives CDR1 SEHNR, CDR2 FQNEAQ (reference sequence). Trimming removed 4 bases from V and 7 bases from J; junction bases left unmatched: 15. In DNA form, the CDR3 reads TGTGCCAGCAGCTATATGGACAGGGCGTTACGTGGGGAGCAGTACTTC. Translated, it gives CASSYMDRALRGEQYF. Looking up the rest from reference TRBV7-9 and TRBJ2-7 gives the full variable domain: DTGVSQNPRHKITKRGQNVTFRCDPISEHNRLYWYRQTLGQGPEFLTYFQNEAQLEKSRLLSDRFSAERPKGSFSTLEIQRTEQGDSAMYLCASSYMDRALRGEQYFGPGTRLTVT.

The chain joins TRBV10-1 to TRBJ1-4, with 7 bases fitting TRBD1. CDR1 is WNHNN, CDR2 SYGVQD, per germline (reference sequence). The CDR3 contains 13 residues. Germline trimming cut 4 bases from V and 7 bases from J; bases unmatched to any gene: 3. CDR3 sequence: CASSGQGSEKLFF. DNA for the CDR3: TGCGCCAGCAGTGGACAGGGTAGTGAAAAACTGTTTTTT.

J is TRBJ2-7 and V is TRBV18; D ambiguous. Germline CDR1 is KGHSH and CDR2 is LQKENI. The V and J ends lost 6 bases and 4 bases respectively, with 16 bases between them. This CDR3 comprises 14 residues. The CDR3 is CASSLEISSYEQYF. The DNA of the CDR3 is TGTGCCAGCTCCCTGGAGATATCCTCTTACGAGCAGTACTTC.

V is TRBV7-3 and J is TRBJ2-5, with 7 bases that match TRBD1. The CDR3 loop spans 16 amino acids. Germline V gene lookup returns CDR1 SGHTA and CDR2 FQGTGA. With V trimmed by 1 base and J by 3 bases, 8 bases remained unmatched. CDR3 in amino acids: CASSLSPPTGKETQYF. The CDR3 nucleotides are TGTGCCAGCAGCTTAAGCCCCCCGACAGGGAAAGAGACCCAGTACTTC.

The chain employs TRBV19 and TRBJ1-1; TRBD1 matches at 10 bases. CDR1 is LNHDA, CDR2 SQIVND, per germline (reference sequence). The J segment lost 5 bases and the V segment lost 5 bases, leaving 5 bases of the junction unmatched. The CDR3 extends over 14 amino acids. The CDR3 region is CASSSDRGRTEAFF. In DNA, the CDR3 is TGTGCCAGTAGTTCCGACAGGGGGCGAACTGAAGCTTTCTTT.

The V gene is TRBV28, the J gene TRBJ2-7; no clear D gene. CDR1 is MDHEN and CDR2 is SYDVKM in the germline V gene. The CDR3 has 11 amino acids. CDR3 loop: CAIGFSYEQYF. The DNA of the CDR3 is TGTGCAATAGGTTTTTCCTACGAGCAGTACTTC.

This clone was seen once. The chain links TRBV30 to TRBJ1-2; the D is unclear. V lost 3 bases, J lost 4 bases, and 15 bases lay in between. This CDR3 comprises 14 residues. Germline V CDR1 and CDR2: GTSNPN, SVGIG (reference sequence). Here the CDR3 reads CAWSARRRVYGYTF. CDR3 coding DNA: TGTGCCTGGAGCGCGCGTCGGAGGGTCTATGGCTACACCTTC.